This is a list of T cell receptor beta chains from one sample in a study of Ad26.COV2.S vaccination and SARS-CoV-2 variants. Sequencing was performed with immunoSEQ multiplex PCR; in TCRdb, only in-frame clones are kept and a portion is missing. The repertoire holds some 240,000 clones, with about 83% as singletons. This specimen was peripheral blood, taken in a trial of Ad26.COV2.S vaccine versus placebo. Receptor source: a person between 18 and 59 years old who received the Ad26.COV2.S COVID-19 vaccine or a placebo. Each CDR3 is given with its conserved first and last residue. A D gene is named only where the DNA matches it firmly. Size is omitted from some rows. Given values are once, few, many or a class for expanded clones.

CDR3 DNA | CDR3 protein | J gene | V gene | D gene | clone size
TGTGCCAGCACGGGGGCGGCTGGAAACACCATATATTTT | CASTGAAGNTIYF | TRBJ1-3 | TRBV2 | NA | NA
TGTGCCAGCAGCCCGCCCAGGGGGGGCGGGACCGGGGAGCTGTTTTTT | CASSPPRGGGTGELFF | TRBJ2-2 | TRBV3-1/TRBV3-2 | NA | once
TGTGCCAGTAGTATAAACAGGGCCCCCTACAATGAGCAGTTCTTC | CASSINRAPYNEQFF | TRBJ2-1 | TRBV19 | NA | NA
TGTGCCAGCAGCCATCTCATGACTAGCGGGACCTACAATGAGCAGTTCTTC | CASSHLMTSGTYNEQFF | TRBJ2-1 | TRBV4-2 | TRBD2 | NA
TGTGCCAGCAGCTTAGCAGGGCAGCCTCTCTGGTATTCACCCCTCCACTTT | CASSLAGQPLWYSPLHF | TRBJ1-6 | TRBV7-6 | NA | NA
TGTGCCACCAGCGGAGGGACAGGCTACGAGCAGTACTTC | CATSGGTGYEQYF | TRBJ2-7 | TRBV15 | TRBD1 | NA
TGTGCCAGCAGCTCCCGCTGGGGGAGGGCCGGCACAGATACGCAGTATTTT | CASSSRWGRAGTDTQYF | TRBJ2-3 | TRBV7-2 | TRBD2 | few
TGTGCCAGCAGCGTAGTGGTGGGGATTCAAGAGACCCAGTACTTC | CASSVVVGIQETQYF | TRBJ2-5 | TRBV9 | NA | NA
TGTGCCAGCAGTTACATAACCGCGGGGGATGAGCAGTTCTTC | CASSYITAGDEQFF | TRBJ2-1 | TRBV6-2/TRBV6-3 | TRBD2 | NA
TGTGCCAGCAGCGTCCCAGGGGCCGGGGCCAACGTCCTGACTTTC | CASSVPGAGANVLTF | TRBJ2-6 | TRBV9 | NA | NA
TGTGCCAGCAGCTTACTCCACTCCCCGAGCTCCTACAATGAGCAGTTCTTC | CASSLLHSPSSYNEQFF | TRBJ2-1 | TRBV7-3 | NA | NA
TGTGCCAGCAGTTACGGACAGGGGAGGGGTAACACTGAAGCTTTCTTT | CASSYGQGRGNTEAFF | TRBJ1-1 | TRBV6-2/TRBV6-3 | TRBD1 | NA
TGTGCCACCTTGGGGCAGCCCCCCTACGAGCAGTACTTC | CATLGQPPYEQYF | TRBJ2-7 | TRBV10-3 | NA | NA
TGTGCCAGCAGTGGGAGACTAGGGAGCCGCAATGAGCAGTTCTTC | CASSGRLGSRNEQFF | TRBJ2-1 | TRBV9 | NA | once
TGTGCCAGCAGTCTACGAAGCGGGAGGCACTACAATGAGCAGTTCTTC | CASSLRSGRHYNEQFF | TRBJ2-1 | TRBV27 | TRBD2 | NA
TGTGCCAGCAGCTCGGCAGGGCCTCTTTATGGCTACACCTTC | CASSSAGPLYGYTF | TRBJ1-2 | TRBV6-5 | NA | NA
TGTGCCAGCACCCTCTTAACAAGGGGGAATTATAATTCACCCCTCCACTTT | CASTLLTRGNYNSPLHF | TRBJ1-6 | TRBV5-6 | NA | NA
TGTGCCACCAGTGAGTCCCGAAATAATGAGCAGTTCTTC | CATSESRNNEQFF | TRBJ2-1 | TRBV24-1 | NA | NA
TGTGCCAGCAGCCTCGGGGGGACGAACACCGGGGAGCTGTTTTTT | CASSLGGTNTGELFF | TRBJ2-2 | TRBV11-1 | TRBD2 | NA
TGTGCCAGCAGCACAGGGGGAATCTACGAGCAGTACTTC | CASSTGGIYEQYF | TRBJ2-7 | TRBV2 | TRBD1 | few
TGTGCCAGCAGCTCTTCCGGCTGGGTGCAGTACTTC | CASSSSGWVQYF | TRBJ2-7 | TRBV5-8 | NA | few
TGTGCCAGCTACTTGACTAGCGGGAGTTTCAATGAGCAGTTCTTC | CASYLTSGSFNEQFF | TRBJ2-1 | TRBV18 | TRBD2 | NA
TGTGCCAGCTCACTAAACAGGGGAGCAACTAATGAAAAACTGTTTTTT | CASSLNRGATNEKLFF | TRBJ1-4 | TRBV18 | TRBD1 | once
TGCGCCAGCAGCTACGGGACAGGAGCGAACACCGGGGAGCTGTTTTTT | CASSYGTGANTGELFF | TRBJ2-2 | TRBV10-1 | TRBD1 | few
TGTGCCACCAGCAGAGATACTATCTCGGATACGCAGTATTTT | CATSRDTISDTQYF | TRBJ2-3 | TRBV15 | NA | NA
TGTGCCAGCAGTTACGATTGGCGGTACGAGCAGTACTTC | CASSYDWRYEQYF | TRBJ2-7 | TRBV6-2/TRBV6-3 | NA | NA
TGTGCCAGCAGTGAAGAGCAAGGGGGTAATTCACCCCTCCACTTT | CASSEEQGGNSPLHF | TRBJ1-6 | TRBV2 | NA | once
TGTGCCATCAGTGCTCGACAGGGAGTCACAGATACGCAGTATTTT | CAISARQGVTDTQYF | TRBJ2-3 | TRBV10-3 | TRBD1 | NA
TGTGCCAGCAGCCAAGATTGGGCTAGCGGGACCTACAATGAGCAGTTCTTC | CASSQDWASGTYNEQFF | TRBJ2-1 | TRBV3-1/TRBV3-2 | TRBD2 | NA
TGTGCCAGCAGCTTAGGCGGGAGTACCTACAATGAGCAGTTCTTC | CASSLGGSTYNEQFF | TRBJ2-1 | TRBV7-9 | TRBD2 | NA
TGCGCCAGCAGCCAGGGACTAGCGGGGTATGAGCAGTTCTTC | CASSQGLAGYEQFF | TRBJ2-1 | TRBV5-1 | TRBD2 | NA
TGTGCCAGCAGCTTCGAACAGGTCTCGAACACCGGGGAGCTGTTTTTT | CASSFEQVSNTGELFF | TRBJ2-2 | TRBV13 | NA | NA
TGTGCCACCAGCAGAGATCGAATCAGGCTATACAATGAGCAGTTCTTC | CATSRDRIRLYNEQFF | TRBJ2-1 | TRBV15 | NA | few
TGTGCCAGCAGCTTAGAAGGGGGGGAGCTGTTTTTT | CASSLEGGELFF | TRBJ2-2 | TRBV7-9 | NA | once
TGTGCCACCAGCCCATCCCGGCGTGGAGGGACTAATGAGCAGTTCTTC | CATSPSRRGGTNEQFF | TRBJ2-1 | TRBV15 | NA | NA